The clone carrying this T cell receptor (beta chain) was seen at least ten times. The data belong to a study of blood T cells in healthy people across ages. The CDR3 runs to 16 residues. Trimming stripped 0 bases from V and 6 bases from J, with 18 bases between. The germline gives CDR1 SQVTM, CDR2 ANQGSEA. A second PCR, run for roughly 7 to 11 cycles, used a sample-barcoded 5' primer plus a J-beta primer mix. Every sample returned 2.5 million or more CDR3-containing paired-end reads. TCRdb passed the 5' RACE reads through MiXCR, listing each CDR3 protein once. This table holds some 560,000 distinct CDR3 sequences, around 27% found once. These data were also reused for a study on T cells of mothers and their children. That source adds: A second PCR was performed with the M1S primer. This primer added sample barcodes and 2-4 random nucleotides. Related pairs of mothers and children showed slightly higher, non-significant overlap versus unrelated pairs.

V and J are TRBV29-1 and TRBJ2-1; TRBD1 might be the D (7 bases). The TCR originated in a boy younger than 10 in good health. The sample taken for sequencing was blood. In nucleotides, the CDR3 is TGCAGCGTTGAAGAGGAGGGGGCCAAATCTCTCAATGAGCAGTTCTTC. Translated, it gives CSVEEEGAKSLNEQFF.